The 14 T cell receptor beta chains given below trace back to one sample, sequenced in a study of T cell responses to AZD1222 COVID-19 vaccine (dated by TCRdb to 2020 to 2022). Interpreted using the paper, the time point label stands for: sample from adult after SARS-CoV-2 infection, after symptom onset. To prepare the library, the immunoSEQ multiplex PCR assay was applied. This immuneACCESS table, as held by TCRdb, lists in-frame sequences with V and J called but not all clones. Of the missing ones, under half trace to an unresolved V gene in checked studies; the others have no known cause. The sample includes 130,000 to 150,000 clones, with 85% to 95% observed a single time. The ten most abundant clones make up around 10% of the sample. This material consisted of peripheral blood, taken after recovery from COVID-19. These receptors were collected from an adult who had recovered from COVID-19.

The chain employs TRBV19 and TRBJ1-1, with unresolved D. CDR3 length: 15 amino acids. The V end was cut by 5 bases, the J end by 1 base, with 14 bases between. Germline V lookup: CDR1 LNHDA, CDR2 SQIVND (reference sequence). As DNA, the CDR3 is TGTGCCAGTAGTGCACCCGGACGGCCGAACACTGAAGCTTTCTTT. Translating gives CASSAPGRPNTEAFF. Combining the CDR3 with reference TRBV19 and TRBJ1-1 gives the whole variable domain DGGITQSPKYLFRKEGQNVTLSCEQNLNHDAMYWYRQDPGQGLRLIYYSQIVNDFQKGDIAEGYSVSREKKESFPLTVTSAQKNPTAFYLCASSAPGRPNTEAFFGQGTRLTVV.

The rearrangement links TRBV28 to TRBJ2-5, with D possibly called TRBD1 or TRBD2 (7 bases each). Germline lookup yields CDR1 MDHEN and CDR2 SYDVKM. This CDR3 contains 14 residues. The V gene lost 6 bases and the J gene lost 7 bases, with 18 bases spanning the gap. CDR3 DNA: TGTGCCAGCAGGGTGGAACAGGGGAGGGGGACCCAGTACTTC. Encoded protein: CASRVEQGRGTQYF.

The CDR3: CSVKTGLHVIDYGYTF. In DNA, the CDR3 is TGCAGCGTTAAGACCGGACTTCACGTGATCGACTATGGCTACACCTTC. This chain links TRBV29-1 with TRBJ1-2; D unresolved. The CDR3 covers 16 residues. From germline, CDR1 is SQVTM and CDR2 ANQGSEA. The V end was cut by 5 bases, the J end by 3 bases, with 22 bases between.

V and J are TRBV19 and TRBJ2-2; possibly TRBD2 for D (5 bases). Trimming stripped 1 base from V and 7 bases from J, with 10 bases between. There are 14 residues in the CDR3. Germline V gene sequence: CDR1 LNHDA, CDR2 SQIVND (reference sequence). The CDR3 DNA reads as TGTGCCAGTAGTATAGGCCTAGCTAGCGGGGAGCTGTTTTTT. Translating gives CASSIGLASGELFF.

This clone was seen only a few times. This chain connects TRBV5-4 to TRBJ2-7; possible D gene TRBD1, 5 bases. Trimming took off 2 bases at V and 2 bases at J, with 14 bases between the two ends. The germline gives CDR1 SGHNT, CDR2 YYREEE (reference sequence). The CDR3 extends over 15 amino acids. CDR3 bases: TGTGCCAGCAGCTTTGCAGGGCGCCCCACCTACGAGCAGTACTTC. Translation: CASSFAGRPTYEQYF.

The V and J genes are TRBV5-6 and TRBJ1-1; D remains ambiguous. CDR1 is SGHDT and CDR2 is YYEEEE in the germline V gene. Between the trimmed V and J ends, which lost 2 bases and 3 bases, there was a span of 14 bases. The CDR3 runs to 15 residues. The CDR3 DNA reads as TGTGCCAGCAGCTTAGGGAGGGCACCGTACACTGAAGCTTTCTTT. Translating gives CASSLGRAPYTEAFF.

This chain uses TRBV25-1 with TRBJ1-6; 11 bases are shared with TRBD1. This CDR3 contains 16 residues. The V and J ends lost 3 bases and 7 bases, in that order; junction bases with no gene match: 5. Per germline, CDR1 MGHDK and CDR2 SYGVNS. The DNA of the CDR3 is TGTGCCAGCAGTGATCCCGGGACAGGGGGGAATTCACCCCTCCACTTT. It translates to CASSDPGTGGNSPLHF. Based on the CDR3 plus reference TRBV25-1 and TRBJ1-6, the full variable domain is EADIYQTPRYLVIGTGKKITLECSQTMGHDKMYWYQQDPGMELHLIHYSYGVNSTEKGDLSSESTVSRIRTEHFPLTLESARPSHTSQYLCASSDPGTGGNSPLHFGNGTRLTVT.

The chain employs TRBV29-1 and TRBJ2-7; 8 positions agree with TRBD2. The CDR3 length is 15 residues. The J segment lost 0 bases and the V segment lost 1 base, leaving 5 bases of the junction unmatched. Germline loops: CDR1 SQVTM, CDR2 ANQGSEA. The CDR3 is CSVEGLAGYSYEQYF. The DNA of the CDR3 is TGCAGCGTTGAAGGGCTAGCGGGCTACTCCTACGAGCAGTACTTC.

This chain joins TRBV20-1 and TRBJ1-1; 12 nucleotides align to TRBD1. Germline V gene lookup returns CDR1 DFQATT and CDR2 SNEGSKA (reference sequence). There are 20 residues in the CDR3. V shed 3 bases and J 1 base; nucleotides not matched to a gene: 18. CDR3 in DNA: TGCAGTGCTAGTAACCCCAGCCGCCGCCCGGGACAGGGGGCGAACACTGAAGCTTTCTTT. Protein sequence: CSASNPSRRPGQGANTEAFF.

This sequence joins TRBV5-1 and TRBJ2-7; 9 nucleotides align to TRBD2. The germline V gene has CDR1 SGHRS and CDR2 YFSETQ. The V segment lost 4 bases and the J segment 2 bases; nucleotides outside the gene matches: 7. There are 15 residues in the CDR3. CDR3: CASSAASGTTYEQYF. CDR3 DNA sequence: TGCGCCAGCAGCGCCGCTAGCGGGACCACCTACGAGCAGTACTTC.

This sequence joins TRBV7-3 and TRBJ2-3; TRBD1 or TRBD2 may be the D gene (5 bases each). The germline V gene has CDR1 SGHTA and CDR2 FQGTGA. V lost 4 bases to trimming and J lost 3 bases, with 11 bases between them. This CDR3 comprises 14 residues. The CDR3 loop is CASSSGTGTDTQYF. In nucleotides, the CDR3 is TGTGCCAGCAGCTCCGGGACGGGTACAGATACGCAGTATTTT.

The chain is built from TRBV5-6 and TRBJ2-7; D perhaps matches TRBD2 (6 bases). Germline V CDR1 and CDR2: SGHDT, YYEEEE. With 4 bases removed from V and 0 bases from J, the gap between germline ends came to 17 bases. The CDR3 covers 16 residues. CDR3 coding DNA: TGTGCCAGCAGCCCTATATCCGGGACTCCCTCCTACGAGCAGTACTTC. Its protein is CASSPISGTPSYEQYF.

The V gene is TRBV5-5, the J gene TRBJ2-7; a possible D gene is TRBD2 (5 bases). V dropped 7 bases and J dropped 5 bases, with 13 bases sitting between them. The CDR3 totals 12 residues. Germline loops: CDR1 SGHKS, CDR2 YYEKEE (reference sequence). The CDR3 loop is CASAGEGHEQYF. In DNA form, the CDR3 reads TGTGCCAGCGCCGGAGAGGGTCACGAGCAGTACTTC.

This clone came up once. This sequence joins TRBV2 and TRBJ2-7, with 10 positions matching TRBD2. The CDR3 has 13 amino acids. The J segment lost 6 bases and the V segment lost 3 bases, leaving 2 bases of the junction unmatched. Looked up from germline, CDR1 is SNHLY and CDR2 is FYNNEI. In DNA form, the CDR3 reads TGTGCCAGCAGTGATACTAGCGGGACCGAGCAGTACTTC. Translation gives CASSDTSGTEQYF. Complete variable domain (other parts from reference TRBV2 and TRBJ2-7): EPEVTQTPSHQVTQMGQEVILRCVPISNHLYFYWYRQILGQKVEFLVSFYNNEISEKSEIFDDQFSVERPDGSNFTLKIRSTKLEDSAMYFCASSDTSGTEQYFGPGTRLTVT.